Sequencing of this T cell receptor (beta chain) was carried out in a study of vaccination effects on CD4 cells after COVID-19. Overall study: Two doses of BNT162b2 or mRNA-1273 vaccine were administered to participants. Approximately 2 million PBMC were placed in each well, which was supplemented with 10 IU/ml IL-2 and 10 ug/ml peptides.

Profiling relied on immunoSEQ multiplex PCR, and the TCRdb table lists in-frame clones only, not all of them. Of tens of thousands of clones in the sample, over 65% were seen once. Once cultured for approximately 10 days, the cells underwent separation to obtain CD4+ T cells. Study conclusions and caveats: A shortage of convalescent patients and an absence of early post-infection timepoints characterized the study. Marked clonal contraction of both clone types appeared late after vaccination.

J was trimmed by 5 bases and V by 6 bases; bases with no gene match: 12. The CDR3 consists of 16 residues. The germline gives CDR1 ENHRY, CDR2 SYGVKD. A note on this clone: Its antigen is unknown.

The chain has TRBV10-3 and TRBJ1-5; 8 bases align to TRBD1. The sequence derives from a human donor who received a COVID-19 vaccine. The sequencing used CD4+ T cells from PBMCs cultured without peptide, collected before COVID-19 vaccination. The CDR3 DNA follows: TGTGCCATCAGCGCAAGTCAAGGACAGGGCTATCAGCCCCAGCATTTT. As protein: CAISASQGQGYQPQHF.